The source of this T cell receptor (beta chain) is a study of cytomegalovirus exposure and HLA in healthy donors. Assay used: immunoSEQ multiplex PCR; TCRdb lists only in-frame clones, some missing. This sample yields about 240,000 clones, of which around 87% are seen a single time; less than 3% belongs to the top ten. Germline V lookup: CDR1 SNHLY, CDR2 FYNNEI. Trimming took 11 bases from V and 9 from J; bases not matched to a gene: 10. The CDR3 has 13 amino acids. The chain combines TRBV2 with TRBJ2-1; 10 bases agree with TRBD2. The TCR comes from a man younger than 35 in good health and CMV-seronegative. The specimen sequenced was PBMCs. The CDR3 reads CAGSGGGMGEQFF. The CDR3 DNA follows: TGTGCCGGGAGCGGGGGGGGCATGGGTGAGCAGTTCTTC.